This TCR beta chain was documented in a study of blood T cell repertoires in COVID-19. Overall study: Samples taken during acute and convalescent COVID-19 were collected in the United States, Italy and Spain. Sources were T cells, B-cell-depleted T cells, or PBMCs; the material itself was cDNA or gDNA.

In the original analysis: Reference gene primer amplification in the assay estimated nucleated cell counts. Using immunoSEQ multiplex PCR, the repertoire was profiled, and TCRdb retains in-frame clones only, with some absent. Clone size and the V and J calls come from that table; the DNA yielded D and trimming. Of 200,000 to 300,000 clones listed, around 85% are singletons. V lost 1 base, J lost 5 bases, and 9 bases stayed unmatched. The CDR3 is 16 residues long. Germline CDR1 is SGHRS and CDR2 is YFSETQ. The receptor was isolated from a woman younger than 45 who had recovered from COVID-19. The sample was peripheral blood. The chain uses TRBV5-1 and TRBJ2-5, with 9 bases identical to TRBD2. In DNA form, the CDR3 reads TGCGCCAGCAGCTTGCTGGCTAGCGGGGCCCGTGAGACCCAGTACTTC. This encodes CASSLLASGARETQYF.